These T cell receptor beta chains were read from a single sample in a study of cytomegalovirus exposure and HLA in healthy donors. Here immunoSEQ multiplex PCR was the method, and the copy in TCRdb shows in-frame clones only, minus some. Of some 77,000 clones in the sample, around 96% are singletons; the top ten hold 1.4%. Sequenced: PBMCs. The receptors here all came from a man between 18 and 29 years old in good health and CMV-seropositive. Each CDR3 is given without its conserved first and last residue.

>TRBV5-1
ASSQDSTNEKLF
>TRBV6-1
ASSLEENTEAF
>TRBV28
ASSLSTGELF
>TRBV4-1
ASSQGQGPSYEQY
>TRBV28
ASSPGQVNQPQH
>TRBV2
ASSGSGTPYEQY
>TRBV27
AGSFFTGGPETQY
>TRBV19
ASTKQGLSSGNTIY
>TRBV7-3
ASSLNSGMYSPLH
>TRBV5-1
ASRNLNSGPYNEQF
>TRBV9
ASSVQENQPQH
>TRBV9
ASSPSAGYQETQY
>TRBV7-3
ASSAQGGLIYTEAF
>TRBV6-6
ASSYSSGFQPQH
>TRBV1
TSSSSRRGSGCANEKLF
>TRBV6-1
ATRLAGADEQY
>TRBV6-1
ATDRAWGYT
>TRBV5-4
ASSLDGLAGGAGELF
>TRBV6-6
ASSEREGVGDTQY
>TRBV7-6
ASSTNRDREGPLSYEQY
>TRBV5-1
ASSLGGQETQY
>TRBV5-4
ASSLNRAGNTIY
>TRBV2
ASRPMGGSENSQY
>TRBV13
ASSSTAQGADEQY
>TRBV7-9
ASSYRGPEAF
>TRBV5-1
ASSLAEITSGDHLGTDTQY
>TRBV11-3
ASSTGSADTQY
>TRBV6-5
ASSYSAYEVVKAF
>TRBV4-1
ASSRLAGGRETQY
>TRBV28
ASRTAPETQY
>TRBV5-1
ASSLAALGADLKNIQY
>TRBV30
AWQQGARLLNTEAF
>TRBV5-1
ASRNPMASGNQETQY
>TRBV27
ASSLASGEYQETQY
>TRBV28
ASSRQDEGQY
>TRBV6-6
ASSPDRGGQY
>TRBV4-1
ASSRQRTGGNNEKLF
>TRBV19
ASSRAGGPDTQY
>TRBV5-5
ASIRDSNYGYT
>TRBV4-1
ASSELQGPHNEQF
>TRBV7-2
ASSLGAGLGEKLF
>TRBV11-3
ASSLDGSGTYEQY
>TRBV10-3
AISEAGGALSEKLF
>TRBV25-1
ASSSTGTGYYEQY
>TRBV19
ASSIQGSRQPQH
>TRBV6-4
ASSEYGGAYNEQF
>TRBV7-3
ASSATSGGADTQY
>TRBV28
ASSLSGFPQPQH
>TRBV4-1
ASSPGQGATYEQY
>TRBV6-5
ASRKGQGYEQY
>TRBV11-2
ASSFPGQVAVGDIQY
>TRBV10-3
AISESTREAF
>TRBV7-2
ASSKRQGARTGELF
>TRBV19
ASRSPFGSSYNEQF